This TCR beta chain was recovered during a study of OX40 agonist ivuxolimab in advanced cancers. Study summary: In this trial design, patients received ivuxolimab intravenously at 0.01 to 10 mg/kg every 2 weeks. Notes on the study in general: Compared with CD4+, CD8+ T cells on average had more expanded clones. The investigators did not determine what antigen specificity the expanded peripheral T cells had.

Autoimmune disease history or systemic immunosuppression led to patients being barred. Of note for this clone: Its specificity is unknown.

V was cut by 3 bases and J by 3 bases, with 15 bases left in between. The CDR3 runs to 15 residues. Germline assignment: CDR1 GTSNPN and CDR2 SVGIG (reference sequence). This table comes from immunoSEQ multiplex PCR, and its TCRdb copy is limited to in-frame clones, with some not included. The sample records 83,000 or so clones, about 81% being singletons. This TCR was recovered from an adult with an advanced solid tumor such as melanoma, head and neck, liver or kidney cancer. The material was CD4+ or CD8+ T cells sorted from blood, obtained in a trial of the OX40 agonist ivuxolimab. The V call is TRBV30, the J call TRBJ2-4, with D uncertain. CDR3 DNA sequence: TGTGCCTGGAGCGCCGGCCCCCTGGACAAAAACATTCAGTACTTC. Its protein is CAWSAGPLDKNIQYF.